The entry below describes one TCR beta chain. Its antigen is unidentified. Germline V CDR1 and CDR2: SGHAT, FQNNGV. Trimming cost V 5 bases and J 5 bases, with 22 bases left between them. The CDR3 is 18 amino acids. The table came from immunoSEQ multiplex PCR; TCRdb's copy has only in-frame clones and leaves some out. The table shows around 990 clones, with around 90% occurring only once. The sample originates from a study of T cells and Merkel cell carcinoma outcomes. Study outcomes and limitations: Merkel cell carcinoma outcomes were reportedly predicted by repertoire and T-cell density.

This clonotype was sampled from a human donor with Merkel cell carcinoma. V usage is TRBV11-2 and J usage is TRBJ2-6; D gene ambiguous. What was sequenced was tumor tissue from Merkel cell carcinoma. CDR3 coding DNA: TGTGCCAGCAGCGTAGCAGTCAAGCAACAAAGTCGGGCCAACGTCCTGACTTTC. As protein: CASSVAVKQQSRANVLTF. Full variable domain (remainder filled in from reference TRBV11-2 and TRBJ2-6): EAGVAQSPRYKIIEKRQSVAFWCNPISGHATLYWYQQILGQGPKLLIQFQNNGVVDDSQLPKDRFSAERLKGVDSTLKIQPAKLEDSAVYLCASSVAVKQQSRANVLTFGAGSRLTVL.